This T cell receptor beta chain was captured in a study of blood T cell repertoires in COVID-19. Turning to the study itself: Italy, Spain and the United States were the sources of the convalescent and acute COVID-19 samples. From T cells, B-cell-depleted T cells, or PBMCs came the material, which was cDNA or gDNA.

In the original processing: From reference gene primer amplification, estimates of nucleated cell counts were derived. This table comes from immunoSEQ multiplex PCR, and its TCRdb copy is limited to in-frame clones, with some not included. V, J and clone size are taken as reported in that table, and D and trimming were inferred from the DNA itself. The data contain tens of thousands of clones, about 87% of them seen just once; the ten biggest clones take up roughly 6.8%. The germline V gene has CDR1 SGHTA and CDR2 FQGTGA. The length of the CDR3 is 16 residues. Trimming took off 2 bases at V and 2 bases at J, with 15 bases between the two ends.

V is TRBV7-3 and J is TRBJ2-5; the D gene is possibly TRBD2 (6 bases). The specimen was peripheral blood. This TCR derives from a human donor with acute or convalescent COVID-19. The donor label of this sample is uncertain. The CDR3 bases are TGTGCCAGCAGCTTAGGTCCTTTGGGGGGACAAGAGACCCAGTACTTC. As protein: CASSLGPLGGQETQYF.